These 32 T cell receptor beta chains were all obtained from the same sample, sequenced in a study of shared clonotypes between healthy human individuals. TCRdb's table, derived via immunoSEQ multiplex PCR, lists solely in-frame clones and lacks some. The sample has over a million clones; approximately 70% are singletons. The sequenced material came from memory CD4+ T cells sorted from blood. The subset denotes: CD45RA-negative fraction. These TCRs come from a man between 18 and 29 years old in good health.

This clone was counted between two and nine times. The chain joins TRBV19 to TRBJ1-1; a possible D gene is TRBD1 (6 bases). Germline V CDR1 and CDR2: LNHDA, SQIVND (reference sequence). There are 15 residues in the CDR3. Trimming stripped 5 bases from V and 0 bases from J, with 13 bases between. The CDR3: CASSDYRAVNTEAFF. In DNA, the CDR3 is TGTGCCAGTAGTGACTACAGGGCGGTGAACACTGAAGCTTTCTTT.

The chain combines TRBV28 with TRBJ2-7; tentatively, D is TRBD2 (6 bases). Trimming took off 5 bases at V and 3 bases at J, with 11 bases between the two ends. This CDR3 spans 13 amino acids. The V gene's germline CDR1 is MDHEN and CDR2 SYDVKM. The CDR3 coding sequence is TGTGCCAGCAGTCGCCCCGGGGGCTACGAGCAGTACTTC. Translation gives CASSRPGGYEQYF.

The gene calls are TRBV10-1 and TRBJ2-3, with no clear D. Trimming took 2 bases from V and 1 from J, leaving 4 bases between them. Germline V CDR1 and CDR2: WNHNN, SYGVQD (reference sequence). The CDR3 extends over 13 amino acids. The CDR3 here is CASSEPGTDTQYF. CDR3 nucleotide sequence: TGCGCCAGCAGTGAGCCCGGCACAGATACGCAGTATTTT.

CDR3 bases: TGTGCCAGCAGTTACTCGGGCAGGGGATGGCCCACTGAAGCTTTCTTT. Amino acids: CASSYSGRGWPTEAFF. The rearrangement links TRBV6-5 to TRBJ1-1; a possible D gene is TRBD1 (6 bases). CDR3 length: 16 residues. Trimming took 0 bases from V and 4 from J, leaving 15 bases between them. CDR1 is MNHEY, CDR2 SVGAGI, per germline.

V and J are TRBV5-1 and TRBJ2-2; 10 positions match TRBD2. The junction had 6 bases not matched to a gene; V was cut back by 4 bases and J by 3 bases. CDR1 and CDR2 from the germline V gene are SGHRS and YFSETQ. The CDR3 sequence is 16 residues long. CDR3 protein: CASSPGLAVDTGELFF. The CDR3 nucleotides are TGCGCCAGCAGCCCAGGACTAGCGGTCGACACCGGGGAGCTGTTTTTT.

DNA of the CDR3: TGTGCCAGCAGTTACACGGGGGTCAGGACCTCTGGCTACACCTTC. As protein: CASSYTGVRTSGYTF. The J gene is TRBJ1-2, the V gene TRBV6-6, with a possible D match to TRBD1 (5 bases). V lost 2 bases and J lost 7, with 17 bases in between. Germline CDR1 is MNHNY and CDR2 is SVGAGI (reference sequence). There are 15 residues in the CDR3.

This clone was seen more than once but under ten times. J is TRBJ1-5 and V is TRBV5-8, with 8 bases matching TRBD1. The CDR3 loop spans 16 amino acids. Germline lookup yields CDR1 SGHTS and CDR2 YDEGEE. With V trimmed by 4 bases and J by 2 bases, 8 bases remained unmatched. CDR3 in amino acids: CASSTEGTGRNQPQHF. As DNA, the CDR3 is TGTGCCAGCAGCACCGAGGGGACAGGTCGCAATCAGCCCCAGCATTTT.

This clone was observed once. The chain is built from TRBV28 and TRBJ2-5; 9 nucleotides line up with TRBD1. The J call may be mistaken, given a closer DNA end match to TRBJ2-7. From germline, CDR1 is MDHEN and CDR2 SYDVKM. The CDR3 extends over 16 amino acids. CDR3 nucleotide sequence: TGTGCCAGCAGTTTAACTGGGACAGGGACGCTCCACGAGCAGTACTTC. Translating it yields CASSLTGTGTLHEQYF.

The CDR3 DNA reads as TGTGCCAGCACCCCGACTAGCCCCGGGGGGACCCAGTACTTC. It is translated as CASTPTSPGGTQYF. The J gene is TRBJ2-5, the V gene TRBV5-4; 7 nucleotides align to TRBD2. This CDR3 has 14 amino acids. The germline CDR1 and CDR2 sequences are SGHNT and YYREEE (reference sequence). V lost 6 bases to trimming and J lost 7 bases; unmatched junction nucleotides: 12.

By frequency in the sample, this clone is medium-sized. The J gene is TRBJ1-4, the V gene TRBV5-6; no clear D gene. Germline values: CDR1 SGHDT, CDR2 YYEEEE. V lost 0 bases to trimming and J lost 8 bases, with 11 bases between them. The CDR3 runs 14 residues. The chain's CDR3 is CASSLGGRFEKLFF. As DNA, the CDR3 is TGTGCCAGCAGCTTGGGTGGGAGATTCGAAAAACTGTTTTTT.

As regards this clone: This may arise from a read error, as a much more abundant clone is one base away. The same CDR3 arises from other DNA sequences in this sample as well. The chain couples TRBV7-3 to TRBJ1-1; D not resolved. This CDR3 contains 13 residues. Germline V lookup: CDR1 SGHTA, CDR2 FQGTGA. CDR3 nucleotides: TGTGCCAGCAGCCTAACCCGGGACACTGAAGCTTTCTTT. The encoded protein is CASSLTRDTEAFF.

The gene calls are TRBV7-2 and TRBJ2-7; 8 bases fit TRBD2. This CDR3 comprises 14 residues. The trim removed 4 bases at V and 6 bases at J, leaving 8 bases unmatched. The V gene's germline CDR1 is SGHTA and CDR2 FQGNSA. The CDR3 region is CASSSTSSGSEQYF. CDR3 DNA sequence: TGTGCCAGCAGCTCCACATCCAGCGGGAGCGAGCAGTACTTC.

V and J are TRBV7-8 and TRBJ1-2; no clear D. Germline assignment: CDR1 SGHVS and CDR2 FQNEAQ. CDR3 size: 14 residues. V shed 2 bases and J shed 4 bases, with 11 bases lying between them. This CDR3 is CASSLQEKSYGYTF. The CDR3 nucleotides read TGTGCCAGCAGCTTACAGGAGAAATCCTATGGCTACACCTTC.

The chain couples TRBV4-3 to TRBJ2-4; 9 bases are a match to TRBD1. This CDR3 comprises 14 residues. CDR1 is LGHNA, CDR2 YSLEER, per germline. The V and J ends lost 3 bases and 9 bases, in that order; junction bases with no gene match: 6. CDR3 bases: TGCGCCAGCAGCCAGGGGGACAGGGAGAGCATTCAGTACTTC. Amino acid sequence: CASSQGDRESIQYF.

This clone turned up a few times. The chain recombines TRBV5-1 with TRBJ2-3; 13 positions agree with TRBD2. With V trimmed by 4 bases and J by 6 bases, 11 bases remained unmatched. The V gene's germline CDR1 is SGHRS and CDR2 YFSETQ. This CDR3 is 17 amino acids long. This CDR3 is CASSPTGTSGTSDTQYF. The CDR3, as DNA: TGCGCCAGCAGCCCCACCGGGACTAGCGGGACATCCGATACGCAGTATTTT. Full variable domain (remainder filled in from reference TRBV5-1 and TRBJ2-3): KAGVTQTPRYLIKTRGQQVTLSCSPISGHRSVSWYQQTPGQGLQFLFEYFSETQRNKGNFPGRFSGRQFSNSRSEMNVSTLELGDSALYLCASSPTGTSGTSDTQYFGPGTRLTVL.

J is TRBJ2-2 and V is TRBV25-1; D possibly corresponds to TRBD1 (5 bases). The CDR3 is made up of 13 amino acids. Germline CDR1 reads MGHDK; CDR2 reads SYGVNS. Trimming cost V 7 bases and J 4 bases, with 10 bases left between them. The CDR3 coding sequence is TGTGCCAGCACGAACAGGCGCACCGGGGAGCTGTTTTTT. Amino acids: CASTNRRTGELFF.

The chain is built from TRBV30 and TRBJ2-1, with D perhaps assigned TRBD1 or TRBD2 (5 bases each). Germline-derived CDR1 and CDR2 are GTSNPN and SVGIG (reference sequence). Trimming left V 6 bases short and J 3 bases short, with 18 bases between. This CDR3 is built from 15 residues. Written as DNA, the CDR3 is TGTGCCTGCTTTGGGGGAAACCTACACTACAATGAGCAGTTCTTC. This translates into CACFGGNLHYNEQFF.

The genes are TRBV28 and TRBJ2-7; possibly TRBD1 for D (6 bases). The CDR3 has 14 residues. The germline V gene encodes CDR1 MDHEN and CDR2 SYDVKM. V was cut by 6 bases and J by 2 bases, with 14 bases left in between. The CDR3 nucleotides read TGTGCCAGCAGCGACAGTGGGGGCCCCTACGAGCAGTACTTC. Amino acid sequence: CASSDSGGPYEQYF.

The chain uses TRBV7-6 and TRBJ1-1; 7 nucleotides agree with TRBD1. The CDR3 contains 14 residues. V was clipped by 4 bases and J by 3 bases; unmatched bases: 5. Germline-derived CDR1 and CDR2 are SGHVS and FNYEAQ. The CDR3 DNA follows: TGTGCCAGCAGCTCCCGACAGGGTGACACTGAAGCTTTCTTT. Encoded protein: CASSSRQGDTEAFF. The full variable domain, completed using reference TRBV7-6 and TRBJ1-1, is GAGVSQSPRYKVTKRGQDVALRCDPISGHVSLYWYRQALGQGPEFLTYFNYEAQQDKSGLPNDRFSAERPEGSISTLTIQRTEQRDSAMYRCASSSRQGDTEAFFGQGTRLTVV.

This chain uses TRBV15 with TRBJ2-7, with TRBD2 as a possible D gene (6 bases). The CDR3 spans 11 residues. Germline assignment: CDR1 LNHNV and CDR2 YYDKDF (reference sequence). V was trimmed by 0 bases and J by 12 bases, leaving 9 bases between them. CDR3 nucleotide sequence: TGTGCCACCAGCAGAGAATTCGGGGGGTACTTC. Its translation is CATSREFGGYF.

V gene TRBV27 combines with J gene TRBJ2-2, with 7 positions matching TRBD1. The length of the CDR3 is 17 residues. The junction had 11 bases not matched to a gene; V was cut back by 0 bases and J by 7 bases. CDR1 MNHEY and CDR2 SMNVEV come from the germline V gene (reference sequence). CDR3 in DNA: TGTGCCAGCAGTTTATCTTGGCAGGGGGTAGTCAGCGGGGAGCTGTTTTTT. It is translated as CASSLSWQGVVSGELFF.

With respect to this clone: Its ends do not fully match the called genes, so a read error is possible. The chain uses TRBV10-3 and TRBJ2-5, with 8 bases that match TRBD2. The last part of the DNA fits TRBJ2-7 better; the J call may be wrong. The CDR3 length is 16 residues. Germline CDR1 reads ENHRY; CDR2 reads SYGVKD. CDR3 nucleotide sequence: TGTGCCATCAGTCAGTCGGAAAGCGGGAGTACCTACGAGCAGTACTTC. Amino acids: CAISQSESGSTYEQYF.

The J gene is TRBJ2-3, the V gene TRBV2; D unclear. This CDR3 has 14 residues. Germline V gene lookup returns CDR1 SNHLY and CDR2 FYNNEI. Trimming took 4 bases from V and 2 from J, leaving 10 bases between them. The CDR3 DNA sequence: TGTGCCAGCAGTGCGGCCCTTTCCACAGATACGCAGTATTTT. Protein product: CASSAALSTDTQYF.

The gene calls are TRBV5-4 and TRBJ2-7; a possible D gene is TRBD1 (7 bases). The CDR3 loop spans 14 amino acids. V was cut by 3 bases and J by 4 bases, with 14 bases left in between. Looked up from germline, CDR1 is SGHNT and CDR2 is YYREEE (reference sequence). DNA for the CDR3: TGTGCCAGCAGCTCGGGGGACAGCCGATACGAGCAGTACTTC. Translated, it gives CASSSGDSRYEQYF. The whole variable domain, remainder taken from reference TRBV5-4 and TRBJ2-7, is ETGVTQSPTHLIKTRGQQVTLRCSSQSGHNTVSWYQQALGQGPQFIFQYYREEENGRGNFPPRFSGLQFPNYSSELNVNALELDDSALYLCASSSGDSRYEQYFGPGTRLTVT.

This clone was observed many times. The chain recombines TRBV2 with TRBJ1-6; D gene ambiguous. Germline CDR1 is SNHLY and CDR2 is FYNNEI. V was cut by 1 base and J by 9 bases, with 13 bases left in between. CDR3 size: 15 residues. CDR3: CASSEGGRVGSPLHF. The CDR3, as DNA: TGTGCCAGCAGTGAAGGTGGCCGCGTTGGTTCACCCCTCCACTTT.

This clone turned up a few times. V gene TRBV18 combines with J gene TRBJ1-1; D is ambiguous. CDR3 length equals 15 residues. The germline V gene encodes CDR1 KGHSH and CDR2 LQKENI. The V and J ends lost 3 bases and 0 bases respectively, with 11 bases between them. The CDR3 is CASSPLGVLNTEAFF. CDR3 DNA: TGTGCCAGCTCACCCCTCGGGGTATTGAACACTGAAGCTTTCTTT.

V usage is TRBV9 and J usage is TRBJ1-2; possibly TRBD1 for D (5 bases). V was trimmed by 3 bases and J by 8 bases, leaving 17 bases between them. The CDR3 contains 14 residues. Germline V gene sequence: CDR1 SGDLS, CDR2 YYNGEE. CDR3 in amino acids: CASSAFGAAGGYTF. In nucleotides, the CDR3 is TGTGCCAGCAGCGCATTTGGGGCAGCCGGCGGCTACACCTTC.

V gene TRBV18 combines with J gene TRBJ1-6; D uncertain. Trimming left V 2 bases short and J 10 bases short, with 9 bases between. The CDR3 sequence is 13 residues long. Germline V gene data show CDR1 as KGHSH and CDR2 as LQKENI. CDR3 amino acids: CASSPEGNSPLHF. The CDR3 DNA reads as TGTGCCAGCTCACCAGAGGGTAACTCACCCCTCCACTTT. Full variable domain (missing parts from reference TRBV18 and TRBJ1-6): NAGVMQNPRHLVRRRGQEARLRCSPMKGHSHVYWYRQLPEEGLKFMVYLQKENIIDESGMPKERFSAEFPKEGPSILRIQQVVRGDSAAYFCASSPEGNSPLHFGNGTRLTVT.

As DNA, the CDR3 is TGTGCCAGCTCGGCCGGACAGGGCGACTACGAGCAGTACTTC. It yields the protein CASSAGQGDYEQYF. J is TRBJ2-7 and V is TRBV18; 8 bases map to TRBD1. The germline CDR1 and CDR2 sequences are KGHSH and LQKENI. V shed 6 bases, J shed 3 bases, and the junction held 7 bases outside the gene matches. CDR3 size: 14 residues.

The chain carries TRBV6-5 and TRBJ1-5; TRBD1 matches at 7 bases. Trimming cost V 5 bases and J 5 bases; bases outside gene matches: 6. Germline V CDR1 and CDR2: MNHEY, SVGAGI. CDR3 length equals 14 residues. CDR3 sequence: CASSPDRADQPQHF. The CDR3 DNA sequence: TGTGCCAGCAGTCCCGACAGGGCCGATCAGCCCCAGCATTTT.

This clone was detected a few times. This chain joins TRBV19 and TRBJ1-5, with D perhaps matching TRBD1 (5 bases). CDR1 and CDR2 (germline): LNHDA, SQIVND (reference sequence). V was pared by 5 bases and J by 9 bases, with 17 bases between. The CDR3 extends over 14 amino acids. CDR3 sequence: CASSAPGAVGPQHF. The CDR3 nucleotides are TGTGCCAGTAGTGCCCCCGGGGCCGTTGGGCCCCAGCATTTT. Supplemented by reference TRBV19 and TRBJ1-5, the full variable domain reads DGGITQSPKYLFRKEGQNVTLSCEQNLNHDAMYWYRQDPGQGLRLIYYSQIVNDFQKGDIAEGYSVSREKKESFPLTVTSAQKNPTAFYLCASSAPGAVGPQHFGDGTRLSIL.

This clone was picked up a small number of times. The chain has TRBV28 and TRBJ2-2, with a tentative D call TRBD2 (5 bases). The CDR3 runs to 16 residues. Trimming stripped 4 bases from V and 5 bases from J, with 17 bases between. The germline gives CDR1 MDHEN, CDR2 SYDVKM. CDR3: CASSSNRGFDTGELFF. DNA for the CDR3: TGTGCCAGCAGTTCAAATCGGGGTTTCGATACCGGGGAGCTGTTTTTT.